This T cell receptor beta chain was found in a study of blood T cells in healthy people across ages. Overall study results and limits: Using unsorted PBMCs precluded a conclusive naive versus antigen-experienced comparison.

As regards this clonotype: Its antigen is unknown.

This CDR3 is 15 amino acids long. V dropped 1 base and J dropped 3 bases, with 13 bases sitting between them. Germline CDR1 and CDR2: SGHTA and FQGNSA. Primers used in a second PCR of roughly 6 to 11 cycles were a sample-barcoded 5' primer and a J-beta primer mix. Researchers report that a template-switch adaptor with 12 random nucleotides tagged each cDNA molecule. TCRdb recomputed calls from the 5' RACE reads with MiXCR, one row per CDR3 protein. The sample yields around 1,000,000 distinct CDR3 sequences, roughly 24% seen once. These data also formed part of another study, on T cells of mothers and their children.

This receptor was taken from a girl aged 2-9 years in good health. The rearrangement uses TRBV7-2 and TRBJ2-7; either TRBD1 or TRBD2 may fit D (5 bases each). Sequencing was performed on blood. This chain's CDR3 is CASSLGTGTLYEQYF. For the CDR3, the DNA is TGTGCCAGCAGCTTAGGGACCGGGACCCTCTACGAGCAGTACTTC.